This T cell receptor (beta chain) was captured by sequencing in a study of shared clonotypes between healthy human individuals. Germline CDR1 GTSNPN, CDR2 SVGIG (reference sequence). V gave up 7 bases and J gave up 5 bases; unmatched junction bases: 9. The CDR3 extends over 13 amino acids. Deep-level running was used for the assay. Repertoires were generated with immunoSEQ multiplex PCR, while TCRdb's copy carries only in-frame clones and drops some. This repertoire shows 2,100,000 or so clones, approximately 96% found once; its top ten account for roughly 0.13%. The sample comprised naive CD4+ T cells sorted from blood. Specified subset: CD45RA+ positively selected. The sequence was collected from a man aged 18-30 years in good health. The chain is built from TRBV30 and TRBJ2-5; TRBD2 aligns across 8 bases. The CDR3 protein is CASTGTRSETQYF. Here the CDR3 DNA reads TGTGCCTCGACCGGGACTAGATCTGAGACCCAGTACTTC.